These 17 T cell receptor beta chains were all obtained from the same sample, sequenced in a study of shared clonotypes between healthy human individuals. Data came from immunoSEQ multiplex PCR; TCRdb stores just in-frame clones and leaves some out. The sample yields over 850,000 clones, 75% to 80% seen once. Sample: memory CD4+ T cells from PBMCs. Subset described: CD45RA-negative fraction. The source is a man between 18 and 35 years old in good health. Some clones in this sample may be carry-over from other donors' samples.

With regard to this clone: This sample includes further DNA sequences coding for the same CDR3. The V call is TRBV2, the J call TRBJ2-7; the match to TRBD2 covers 8 bases. CDR3 length: 14 amino acids. Germline V gives CDR1 SNHLY, CDR2 FYNNEI. V lost 2 bases and J lost 7; bases outside the gene matches: 7. For the CDR3, the DNA is TGTGCCAGCAGTGAACTGGCGGGGGGCGGTGAGCAGTACTTC. It is translated as CASSELAGGGEQYF. Full variable domain (outside the CDR3, taken from reference TRBV2 and TRBJ2-7): EPEVTQTPSHQVTQMGQEVILRCVPISNHLYFYWYRQILGQKVEFLVSFYNNEISEKSEIFDDQFSVERPDGSNFTLKIRSTKLEDSAMYFCASSELAGGGEQYFGPGTRLTVT.

The V gene is TRBV7-9, the J gene TRBJ1-4; possibly TRBD1 for D (6 bases). This CDR3 has 13 residues. Germline V gene sequence: CDR1 SEHNR, CDR2 FQNEAQ (reference sequence). The V gene lost 5 bases and the J gene lost 8 bases, with 12 bases spanning the gap. In nucleotides, the CDR3 is TGTGCCAGCAGCCCCCAGGGGAACGAAAAACTGTTTTTT. Encoded protein: CASSPQGNEKLFF.

Only one count was recorded for this clone. The chain is built from TRBV18 and TRBJ2-7, with a weak D call TRBD1 (6 bases). The V end was cut by 2 bases, the J end by 5 bases, with 10 bases between. Germline V gene sequence: CDR1 KGHSH, CDR2 LQKENI. This CDR3 region has 13 residues. The CDR3 sequence is CASSPDRWHEQYF. CDR3 coding DNA: TGTGCCAGCTCACCAGACAGGTGGCACGAGCAGTACTTC.

This chain connects TRBV5-1 to TRBJ1-4; 7 bases are a match to TRBD1. CDR1 is SGHRS, CDR2 YFSETQ, per germline. Germline trimming cut 0 bases from V and 0 bases from J; bases unmatched to any gene: 5. This CDR3 contains 17 residues. Here the CDR3 DNA reads TGCGCCAGCAGCTTGGCGACAGGGAAGACAACTAATGAAAAACTGTTTTTT. Residues: CASSLATGKTTNEKLFF.

The chain employs TRBV5-1 and TRBJ2-3, with TRBD1 matching over 9 bases. The germline gives CDR1 SGHRS, CDR2 YFSETQ. The CDR3 runs 15 residues. Trimming took 4 bases from V and 0 from J; bases not matched to a gene: 3. CDR3 bases: TGCGCCAGCAGCCCGACAGGGGGGAGCACAGATACGCAGTATTTT. Encoded protein: CASSPTGGSTDTQYF.

This clone showed up just a few times. The gene calls are TRBV27 and TRBJ1-2, with 8 bases that match TRBD1. The germline V gene encodes CDR1 MNHEY and CDR2 SMNVEV (reference sequence). The length of the CDR3 is 15 residues. With 4 bases clipped from V and 5 bases from J, the junction kept 9 bases outside the gene matches. The CDR3 sequence: CASSYHDRGGYGYTF. The CDR3, as DNA: TGTGCCAGCAGTTACCACGACAGGGGAGGGTATGGCTACACCTTC.

This clone was found once. This rearrangement joins TRBV7-7 to TRBJ2-5; D is uncertain. With 5 bases removed from V and 5 bases from J, the gap between germline ends came to 12 bases. From germline, CDR1 is SSHAT and CDR2 FNYEAQ (reference sequence). The CDR3 is 13 amino acids. The CDR3 DNA reads as TGTGCCAGCAGCCTTACCGGGCCGGAGACCCAGTACTTC. Its protein is CASSLTGPETQYF.

The J gene is TRBJ2-3, the V gene TRBV4-1, with D uncertain. V dropped 1 base and J dropped 10 bases, with 12 bases sitting between them. The CDR3 is made up of 13 amino acids. Per germline, CDR1 MGHRA and CDR2 YSYEKL. The CDR3 DNA follows: TGCGCCAGCAGCCAAGGGGCCTTAGAGGCGCAGTATTTT. Its protein is CASSQGALEAQYF.

CDR3 in DNA: TGTGCCAGTAGGTCGACAGGAGGGAAGAATGGCTACACCTTC. Translating gives CASRSTGGKNGYTF. The J gene is TRBJ1-2, the V gene TRBV19; D might be TRBD1 (6 bases). The germline V gene encodes CDR1 LNHDA and CDR2 SQIVND (reference sequence). Trimming removed 6 bases from V and 6 bases from J, with 17 bases in between. The CDR3 covers 14 residues. The full variable domain, its missing parts supplied by reference TRBV19 and TRBJ1-2, is DGGITQSPKYLFRKEGQNVTLSCEQNLNHDAMYWYRQDPGQGLRLIYYSQIVNDFQKGDIAEGYSVSREKKESFPLTVTSAQKNPTAFYLCASRSTGGKNGYTFGSGTRLTVV.

This clone was counted at least ten times. The chain combines TRBV5-5 with TRBJ2-2; 9 bases agree with TRBD1. CDR3 size: 16 residues. With 0 bases clipped from V and 5 bases from J, the junction kept 5 bases outside the gene matches. CDR1 and CDR2 from the germline V gene are SGHKS and YYEKEE (reference sequence). CDR3 in amino acids: CASSLVLGQGTGELFF. The CDR3 nucleotides read TGTGCCAGCAGCTTGGTTTTAGGACAGGGGACCGGGGAGCTGTTTTTT.

The chain uses TRBV5-6 and TRBJ1-3, with 7 bases that match TRBD1. Germline lookup yields CDR1 SGHDT and CDR2 YYEEEE. This CDR3 contains 16 residues. Losses at the gene ends were 2 bases for V and 2 bases for J; bases not matched to a gene: 7. The CDR3 protein is CASSFRQGGAGNTIYF. CDR3 DNA: TGTGCCAGCAGCTTTAGGCAGGGGGGCGCTGGAAACACCATATATTTT.

The genes are TRBV5-6 and TRBJ2-7; no clear D gene. The V and J ends lost 2 bases and 4 bases respectively, with 7 bases between them. The germline gives CDR1 SGHDT, CDR2 YYEEEE. This CDR3 has 12 amino acids. CDR3 coding DNA: TGTGCCAGCAGCTTACCATTTTACGAGCAGTACTTC. This sequence encodes CASSLPFYEQYF.

The chain has TRBV5-1 and TRBJ2-1; D might be TRBD2 (5 bases). The CDR3 consists of 16 residues. V was clipped by 0 bases and J by 10 bases, with 20 bases between them. Germline V gene sequence: CDR1 SGHRS, CDR2 YFSETQ. CDR3 sequence reads: CASSLVAPLFGNEQFF. In nucleotides, the CDR3 is TGCGCCAGCAGCTTGGTAGCGCCTCTCTTTGGCAACGAGCAGTTCTTC.

This clone was observed a handful of times. The chain joins TRBV7-3 to TRBJ2-1, with D perhaps matching TRBD2 (6 bases). Germline assignment: CDR1 SGHTA and CDR2 FQGTGA. The CDR3 runs to 16 residues. V lost 2 bases, J lost 4 bases, and 15 bases lay in between. CDR3 sequence: CASSLGVGTDYNEQFF. CDR3 bases: TGTGCCAGCAGCTTAGGAGTCGGGACTGATTACAATGAGCAGTTCTTC.

This rearrangement joins TRBV4-1 to TRBJ2-7, with 7 nucleotides matching TRBD2. Germline CDR1 and CDR2: MGHRA and YSYEKL. Trimming took 1 base from V and 3 from J; bases not matched to a gene: 9. This CDR3 region has 16 residues. CDR3 sequence: CASSQGEGFGFYEQYF. The CDR3 nucleotides are TGCGCCAGCAGCCAAGGGGAGGGGTTTGGCTTCTACGAGCAGTACTTC.

The chain has TRBV4-2 and TRBJ1-4, with D tentatively TRBD1 (5 bases). Germline V lookup: CDR1 LGHNA, CDR2 YNFKEQ. Trimming pared 0 bases from V and 7 bases from J, leaving 15 bases between. The CDR3 has 16 residues. CDR3 in DNA: TGTGCCAGCAGCCAAGACCTCAGCAGGGTTGGTGAAAAACTGTTTTTT. This gives the protein CASSQDLSRVGEKLFF.

The CDR3 nucleotides read TGCGCCAGCAGCCAAAGGACAGGGTATGAAAAACTGTTTTTT. Its translation is CASSQRTGYEKLFF. V and J are TRBV4-3 and TRBJ1-4, with 8 bases aligning to TRBD1. Germline lookup yields CDR1 LGHNA and CDR2 YSLEER. Unmatched junction bases numbered 2, after V lost 2 bases and J lost 6 bases. The length of the CDR3 is 14 residues.